Each of the 21 T cell receptor beta chains below was sequenced from the same sample in a study of T cell clones after liver transplantation. Generated by immunoSEQ multiplex PCR, the TCRdb table keeps only in-frame clones and is missing some. The sample records 50,000 or so clones, over 65% being singletons. Sequences were derived from CD4+ T cells from blood, sampled around 54 months after liver transplant. The receptors shown here come from a human patient who received a liver transplant. A subset of T cells may come from the graft donor.

The J gene is TRBJ2-1, the V gene TRBV5-8; perhaps TRBD2 as D (5 bases). This CDR3 is built from 15 residues. Trimming cost V 2 bases and J 1 base, with 10 bases left between them. Germline V lookup: CDR1 SGHTS, CDR2 YDEGEE. The CDR3 loop reads CASSLRGMSYNEQFF. The CDR3 DNA follows: TGTGCCAGCAGCTTACGGGGAATGTCCTACAATGAGCAGTTCTTC. The whole variable domain, filled in from reference TRBV5-8 and TRBJ2-1, reads EAGVTQSPTHLIKTRGQQATLRCSPISGHTSVYWYQQALGLGLQFLLWYDEGEERNRGNFPPRFSGRQFPNYSSELNVNALELEDSALYLCASSLRGMSYNEQFFGPGTRLTVL.

In regard to this clone: Mismatch with germline at one junction end may stem from a read error. The chain has TRBV5-4 and TRBJ1-2, with D possibly TRBD1 on 5 matching bases. Germline lookup yields CDR1 SGHNT and CDR2 YYREEE (reference sequence). The CDR3 loop spans 13 amino acids. The CDR3 reads CASSQDQNRGYTF. CDR3 DNA sequence: TGCGCCAGCAGCCAAGATCAAAACAGGGGCTACACCTTC.

In its sample, this clone ranks as medium-sized. Additional DNA sequences in this sample encode the identical CDR3. The rearrangement links TRBV20-1 to TRBJ1-2; D unresolved. Germline V gene lookup returns CDR1 DFQATT and CDR2 SNEGSKA (reference sequence). Trimming shortened V by 0 bases and J by 2 bases, and 1 base separated the two germline ends. The CDR3 is made up of 11 amino acids. CDR3 sequence (DNA): TGCAGTGCTAGAGACAACTATGGCTACACCTTC. Translated: CSARDNYGYTF.

This clone was detected only once. V and J are TRBV6-5 and TRBJ2-7; 7 bases are shared with TRBD1. The germline V gene encodes CDR1 MNHEY and CDR2 SVGAGI. This CDR3 contains 14 residues. Trimming took 6 bases from V and 2 from J; bases not matched to a gene: 7. CDR3 DNA: TGTGCCAGCAGAAGGGGACAGCTGGCCTACGAGCAGTACTTC. Amino acid sequence: CASRRGQLAYEQYF.

The chain uses TRBV9 and TRBJ2-7; D is perhaps TRBD2 (5 bases). V was trimmed by 3 bases and J by 4 bases, leaving 8 bases between them. Germline V gene data show CDR1 as SGDLS and CDR2 as YYNGEE. The CDR3 extends over 12 amino acids. CDR3 protein: CASSAGDYEQYF. DNA for the CDR3: TGTGCCAGCAGCGCCGGGGATTACGAGCAGTACTTC.

This clone was seen more than once but under ten times. The CDR3 loop is CASSSWAVYGYTF. Here the CDR3 DNA reads TGTGCCAGCAGCTCTTGGGCAGTATATGGCTACACCTTC. The chain employs TRBV5-4 and TRBJ1-2; D unresolved. V was shortened by 3 bases and J by 5 bases, with 11 bases between the two germline ends. Germline lookup yields CDR1 SGHNT and CDR2 YYREEE (reference sequence). This CDR3 is 13 amino acids long. Looking up the rest from reference TRBV5-4 and TRBJ1-2 gives the full variable domain: ETGVTQSPTHLIKTRGQQVTLRCSSQSGHNTVSWYQQALGQGPQFIFQYYREEENGRGNFPPRFSGLQFPNYSSELNVNALELDDSALYLCASSSWAVYGYTFGSGTRLTVV.

V gene TRBV6-1 combines with J gene TRBJ2-5, with a tentative D call TRBD1 (7 bases). Per the germline V gene, CDR1 is MNHNS and CDR2 is SASEGT. Between the trimmed V and J ends, which lost 10 bases and 4 bases, there was a span of 16 bases. The CDR3 has 13 amino acids. The CDR3 region is CATGAQGGETQYF. CDR3 DNA: TGTGCCACGGGGGCCCAGGGGGGAGAGACCCAGTACTTC.

This chain connects TRBV18 to TRBJ1-3; D is perhaps TRBD1 (6 bases). Trimming removed 2 bases from V and 3 bases from J, with 17 bases in between. This CDR3 has 17 residues. The germline CDR1 and CDR2 sequences are KGHSH and LQKENI. For the CDR3, the DNA is TGTGCCAGCTCACCAGGGCAGGGGAGAATCGGTGGAAACACCATATATTTT. As protein: CASSPGQGRIGGNTIYF.

The chain recombines TRBV6-1 with TRBJ1-5; no reliable D call. CDR1 and CDR2 (germline): MNHNS, SASEGT. This CDR3 comprises 13 residues. V lost 3 bases, J lost 4 bases, and 7 bases lay in between. CDR3 DNA sequence: TGTGCCAGCAGTGAGACGGCAAATCAGCCCCAGCATTTT. This gives the protein CASSETANQPQHF.

The rearrangement links TRBV6-1 to TRBJ2-4; 7 bases agree with TRBD1. The CDR3 has 15 amino acids. Germline lookup yields CDR1 MNHNS and CDR2 SASEGT. Losses at the gene ends were 2 bases for V and 7 bases for J; bases not matched to a gene: 8. CDR3 nucleotides: TGTGCCAGCAGTGAATACAGAGGGGGCCTGAACATTCAGTACTTC. Protein product: CASSEYRGGLNIQYF.

The rearrangement joins TRBV11-2 to TRBJ2-7; 8 positions agree with TRBD1. Germline trimming cut 3 bases from V and 0 bases from J; bases unmatched to any gene: 10. Germline lookup yields CDR1 SGHAT and CDR2 FQNNGV. This CDR3 comprises 17 residues. CDR3 DNA sequence: TGTGCCAGCAGCTTCCAATCGGGACAGGCTTCCTCCTACGAGCAGTACTTC. Its translation: CASSFQSGQASSYEQYF.

The J gene is TRBJ1-3, the V gene TRBV10-1; TRBD1 agrees at 7 bases. CDR3 length: 14 residues. Germline loops: CDR1 WNHNN, CDR2 SYGVQD (reference sequence). J gave up 2 bases and V 6 bases, and 4 bases lay outside the gene matches. In DNA form, the CDR3 reads TGCGCCAGCAGCCGGGACAGAACTGGAAACACCATATATTTT. Its translation is CASSRDRTGNTIYF.

CDR3 coding DNA: TGTGCCAGCAGTCCTACACGAGCCGGAAACACCATATATTTT. Encoded protein: CASSPTRAGNTIYF. The chain is built from TRBV28 and TRBJ1-3; D is undetermined. The CDR3 length is 14 residues. V gave up 5 bases and J gave up 4 bases, with 12 bases separating them. Germline assignment: CDR1 MDHEN and CDR2 SYDVKM.

The V gene is TRBV11-2, the J gene TRBJ1-1; no firm D call. The CDR3 totals 12 residues. Germline loops: CDR1 SGHAT, CDR2 FQNNGV. V lost 7 bases to trimming and J lost 1 base, with 7 bases between them. The CDR3 bases are TGTGCCAGCAACGAGAGGAACACTGAAGCTTTCTTT. Translated: CASNERNTEAFF.

The chain carries TRBV27 and TRBJ2-7; D gene ambiguous. There are 15 residues in the CDR3. Trimming cost V 3 bases and J 1 base, with 13 bases left between them. The germline V gene encodes CDR1 MNHEY and CDR2 SMNVEV (reference sequence). DNA for the CDR3: TGTGCCAGCAGTTTGACGTTGCTCAGGTCCTACGAGCAGTACTTC. It specifies CASSLTLLRSYEQYF.

The chain combines TRBV28 with TRBJ1-1; D is unclear. CDR3 length: 13 amino acids. Germline V gene data show CDR1 as MDHEN and CDR2 as SYDVKM. The ends were cut back, 7 bases at V and 1 base at J, with 10 bases in the middle. The CDR3, as DNA: TGTGCCAGCACAAGAGGCTCGAACACTGAAGCTTTCTTT. Translated, it gives CASTRGSNTEAFF.

This chain's CDR3 is CASSLEGRTNYNEQFF. CDR3 DNA: TGCGCCAGCAGCTTGGAAGGGCGAACCAACTACAATGAGCAGTTCTTC. The rearrangement joins TRBV5-1 to TRBJ2-1; D uncertain. Trimming took 0 bases from V and 3 from J, leaving 13 bases between them. In germline, CDR1 is SGHRS, CDR2 YFSETQ. The CDR3 covers 16 residues.

This chain uses TRBV7-2 with TRBJ2-3; no firm D call. The CDR3 is 15 amino acids. V lost 4 bases and J lost 7, with 18 bases in between. Germline V gene sequence: CDR1 SGHTA, CDR2 FQGNSA. The CDR3 region has the DNA TGTGCCAGCAGCTCCCAATGGAAGAAGAGAAATACGCAGTATTTT. The encoded protein is CASSSQWKKRNTQYF.

The chain is built from TRBV7-2 and TRBJ1-5; 11 nucleotides align to TRBD1. V lost 5 bases and J lost 6; bases outside the gene matches: 6. This CDR3 spans 15 amino acids. Germline CDR1 is SGHTA and CDR2 is FQGNSA. The CDR3, as DNA: TGTGCCAGCAGCCGGACAGGGGGCACTGGTCAGCCCCAGCATTTT. Translation gives CASSRTGGTGQPQHF.

The V and J genes are TRBV7-9 and TRBJ2-2, with D perhaps assigned TRBD1 or TRBD2 (6 bases each). CDR3 size: 16 residues. Germline CDR1 and CDR2: SEHNR and FQNEAQ (reference sequence). The V and J ends lost 2 bases and 9 bases respectively, with 19 bases between them. CDR3: CASSLPLKGGRRELFF. Here the CDR3 DNA reads TGTGCCAGCAGCTTACCGCTTAAGGGGGGCCGAAGGGAGCTGTTTTTT.

This clone occurred many times. The gene calls are TRBV15 and TRBJ2-1, with 11 bases lining up with TRBD2. The CDR3 has 17 amino acids. Per germline, CDR1 LNHNV and CDR2 YYDKDF (reference sequence). Unmatched junction bases numbered 10, after V lost 0 bases and J lost 9 bases. In DNA, the CDR3 is TGTGCCACCAGCAGAGATCTGGTAGCGGGGGGGCCCGGTGAGCAGTTCTTC. Amino acid sequence: CATSRDLVAGGPGEQFF.